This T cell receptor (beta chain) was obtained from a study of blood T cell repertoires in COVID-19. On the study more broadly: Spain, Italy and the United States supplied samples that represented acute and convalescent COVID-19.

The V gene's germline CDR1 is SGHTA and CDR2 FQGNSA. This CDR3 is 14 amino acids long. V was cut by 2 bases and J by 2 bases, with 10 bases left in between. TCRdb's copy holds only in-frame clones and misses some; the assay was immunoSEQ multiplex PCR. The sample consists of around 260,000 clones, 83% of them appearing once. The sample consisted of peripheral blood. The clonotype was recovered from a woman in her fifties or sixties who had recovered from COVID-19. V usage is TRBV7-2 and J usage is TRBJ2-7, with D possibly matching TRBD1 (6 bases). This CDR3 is CASSLPDRPYEQYF. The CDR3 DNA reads TGTGCCAGCAGCTTACCCGACAGGCCCTACGAGCAGTACTTC.